This entry lists 6 T cell receptor beta chains sequenced from one sample in a study of shared clonotypes between healthy human individuals (dated by TCRdb to about 2020). Library preparation was by the immunoSEQ multiplex PCR assay. TCRdb mirrors the immuneACCESS table, restricted to in-frame sequences. Some clones are absent from its copies; in checked studies, under half trace to an unresolved V gene, and the reason for the others is unknown. The sample includes hundreds of thousands of clones, with 73% observed a single time. Together, the top ten hold roughly 1.9% of the sample. Sequenced: memory CD4+ T cells sorted from blood. The cell subset or site label, read with the paper, signifies: CD45RA-negative fraction. All receptors come from a woman aged 25 to 45 in good health.

This clone was observed a few times. The V gene is TRBV7-9, the J gene TRBJ1-1, with D unresolved. This CDR3 comprises 14 residues. Germline CDR1 is SEHNR and CDR2 is FQNEAQ (reference sequence). Trimming left V 4 bases short and J 0 bases short, with 9 bases between. The CDR3 bases are TGTGCCAGCAGCTACCTAGGGATGAACACTGAAGCTTTCTTT. As protein: CASSYLGMNTEAFF.

J is TRBJ2-1 and V is TRBV11-2, with 8 bases aligning to TRBD2. Trimming at V came to 5 bases and at J to 4 bases, leaving 10 bases not matched to a gene. The CDR3 consists of 16 residues. CDR1 is SGHAT, CDR2 FQNNGV, per germline. For the CDR3, the DNA is TGTGCCAGCAGCCCTGGACTAGCTCTAAGGTACAATGAGCAGTTCTTC. It translates to CASSPGLALRYNEQFF.

This clone was seen once. This sequence joins TRBV20-1 and TRBJ2-1; D may be TRBD2 (6 bases). The CDR3 is 11 residues long. Germline V CDR1 and CDR2: DFQATT, SNEGSKA (reference sequence). The CDR3 reads CSSPGLNEQFF. The DNA for the CDR3 is TGCAGCTCGCCGGGACTTAATGAGCAGTTCTTC.

The chain links TRBV19 to TRBJ2-6; D is unresolved. V lost 6 bases and J lost 0, with 12 bases in between. Germline CDR1 LNHDA, CDR2 SQIVND (reference sequence). This CDR3 has 16 amino acids. The CDR3 nucleotides are TGTGCCAGTAGAACACTCATCCGCTCTGGGGCCAACGTCCTGACTTTC. Amino acids: CASRTLIRSGANVLTF.

This clone was picked up a small number of times. The chain links TRBV10-3 to TRBJ1-5; 8 positions agree with TRBD1. Germline values: CDR1 ENHRY, CDR2 SYGVKD. CDR3 length: 15 amino acids. V was clipped by 4 bases and J by 6 bases; unmatched bases: 8. The CDR3 spells CAISAGQGKGQPQHF. The CDR3 DNA is TGTGCCATCAGTGCTGGACAGGGTAAGGGTCAGCCCCAGCATTTT.

CDR3 in amino acids: CASSDLTDTQYF. The DNA of the CDR3 is TGTGCCAGCAGTGACCTCACAGATACGCAGTATTTT. The V call is TRBV2, the J call TRBJ2-3; unclear D gene. The CDR3 contains 12 residues. V shed 3 bases and J shed 2 bases, with 3 bases lying between them. The V gene's germline CDR1 is SNHLY and CDR2 FYNNEI.